Here is one T cell receptor beta chain with its context. Antigen specificity is unknown. These data come from a study of T cells in localized non-small cell lung cancer. The repertoire was sequenced with immunoSEQ multiplex PCR; TCRdb's copy has only in-frame clones and lacks some. The table shows some 90,000 clones, with 87% occurring only once. This CDR3 contains 17 residues. V dropped 1 base and J dropped 3; count of bases not matched to a gene: 10. Germline V gene data show CDR1 as SGHRS and CDR2 as YFSETQ. Findings of the study overall: Exceeding tumor, uninvolved adjacent lung had the highest T cell clonality. Out of the top 100 tumor clones, a median about 57 were seen in adjacent lung.

This chain joins TRBV5-1 and TRBJ2-3; TRBD2 matches 8 bases. The source material was peripheral blood, sampled before any cancer treatment. This TCR came from a man aged 40-75 years with stage I squamous cell lung carcinoma. The CDR3: CASSLFAGGPRTDTQYF. The CDR3 DNA sequence: TGCGCCAGCAGCTTGTTTGCGGGGGGCCCAAGGACAGATACGCAGTATTTT.